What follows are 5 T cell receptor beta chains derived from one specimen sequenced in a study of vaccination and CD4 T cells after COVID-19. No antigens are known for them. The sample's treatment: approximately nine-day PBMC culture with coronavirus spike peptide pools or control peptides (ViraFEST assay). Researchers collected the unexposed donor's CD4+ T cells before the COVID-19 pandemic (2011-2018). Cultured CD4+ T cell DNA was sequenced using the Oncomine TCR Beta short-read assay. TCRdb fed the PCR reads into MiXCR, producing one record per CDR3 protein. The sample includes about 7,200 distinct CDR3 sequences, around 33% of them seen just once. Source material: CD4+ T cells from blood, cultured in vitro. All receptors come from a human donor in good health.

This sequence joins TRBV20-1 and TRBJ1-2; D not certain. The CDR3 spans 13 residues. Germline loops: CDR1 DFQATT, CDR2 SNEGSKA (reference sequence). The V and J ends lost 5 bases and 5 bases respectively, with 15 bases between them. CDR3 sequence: CSAGVPSRYGYTF. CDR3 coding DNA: TGCAGTGCTGGAGTCCCAAGTAGGTATGGCTACACCTTC.

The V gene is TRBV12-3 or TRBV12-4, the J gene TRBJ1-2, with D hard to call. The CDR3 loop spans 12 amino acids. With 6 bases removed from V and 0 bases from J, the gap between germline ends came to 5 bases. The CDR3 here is CASSQTNYGYTF. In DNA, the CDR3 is TGTGCCAGCAGCCAAACTAACTATGGCTACACCTTC.

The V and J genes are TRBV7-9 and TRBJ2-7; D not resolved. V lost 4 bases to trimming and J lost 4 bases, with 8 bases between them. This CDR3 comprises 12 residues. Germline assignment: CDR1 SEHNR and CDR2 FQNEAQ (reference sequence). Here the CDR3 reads CASSSGPYEQYF. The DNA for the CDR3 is TGTGCCAGCAGCTCCGGGCCGTACGAGCAGTACTTC.

The CDR3 DNA follows: TGTGCCAGCAGTTTATCAGGACCTGAGGGCTACGAGCAGTACTTC. It specifies CASSLSGPEGYEQYF. V gene TRBV27 combines with J gene TRBJ2-7, with D possibly matching TRBD2 (5 bases). V was cut by 0 bases and J by 3 bases, with 12 bases left in between. Germline lookup yields CDR1 MNHEY and CDR2 SMNVEV (reference sequence). The CDR3 totals 15 residues.

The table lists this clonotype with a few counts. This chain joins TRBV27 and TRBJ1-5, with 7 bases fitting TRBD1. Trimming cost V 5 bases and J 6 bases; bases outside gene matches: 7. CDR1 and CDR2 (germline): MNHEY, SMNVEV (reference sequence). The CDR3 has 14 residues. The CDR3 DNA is TGTGCCAGCAGTCGGCGGACAGGCAGTCAGCCCCAGCATTTT. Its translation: CASSRRTGSQPQHF.